Following are 2 T cell receptor beta chains from one sample sequenced in a study of prognosis after radiotherapy for stage I lung cancer. The TCR beta CDR3 region was amplified from genomic DNA, with two rounds of multiplex PCR being used for the amplification. Amplification during the initial PCR round employed primers specific to each TRBV and TRBJ gene. Via MiXCR, TCRdb re-called the multiplex PCR reads, giving one row per CDR3 protein. The table lists around 20,000 distinct CDR3 sequences, 40% to 50% of them singletons. Sequencing used PBMCs, obtained before or after stereotactic body radiation therapy (not recorded which). These receptors were collected from a donor of 50 years or more with non-small cell lung cancer.

This clonotype appeared many times. The junction shows a germline mismatch at one end, possibly a read error. The chain carries TRBV18 and TRBJ2-1, with D perhaps matching TRBD1 (7 bases). This CDR3 is built from 15 residues. Per the germline V gene, CDR1 is KGHSH and CDR2 is LQKENI. For the CDR3, the DNA is TGTGCCAGCTCGCCACTCAGGGGGAGGTACAATGAGCAGTTCTTC. Protein: CASSPLRGRYNEQFF. The full variable domain, rest sourced from reference TRBV18 and TRBJ2-1, is NAGVMQNPRHLVRRRGQEARLRCSPMKGHSHVYWYRQLPEEGLKFMVYLQKENIIDESGMPKERFSAEFPKEGPSILRIQQVVRGDSAAYFCASSPLRGRYNEQFFGPGTRLTVL.

This clonotype was recorded at least ten times. The CDR3 is CASSPTTDTQYF. CDR3 nucleotide sequence: TGTGCCAGCAGCCCTACCACAGATACGCAGTATTTT. V gene TRBV18 combines with J gene TRBJ2-3; no clear D. Trimming cost V 8 bases and J 2 bases, with 8 bases left between them. Germline V gene sequence: CDR1 KGHSH, CDR2 LQKENI. The CDR3 runs 12 residues.